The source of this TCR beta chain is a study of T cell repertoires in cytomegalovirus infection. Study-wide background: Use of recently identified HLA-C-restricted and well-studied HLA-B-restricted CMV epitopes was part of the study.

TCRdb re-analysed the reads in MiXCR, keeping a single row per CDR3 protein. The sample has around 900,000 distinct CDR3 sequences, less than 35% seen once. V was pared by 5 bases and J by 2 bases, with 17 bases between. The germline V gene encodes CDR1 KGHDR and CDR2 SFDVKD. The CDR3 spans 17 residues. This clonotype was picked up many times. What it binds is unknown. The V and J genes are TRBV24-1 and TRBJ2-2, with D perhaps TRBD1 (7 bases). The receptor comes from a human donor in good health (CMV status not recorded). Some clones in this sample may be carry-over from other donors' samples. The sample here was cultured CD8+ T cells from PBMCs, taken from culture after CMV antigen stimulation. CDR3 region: CATSAQGGLHNTGELFF. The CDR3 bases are TGTGCCACCAGTGCCCAGGGGGGACTTCATAACACCGGGGAGCTGTTTTTT.